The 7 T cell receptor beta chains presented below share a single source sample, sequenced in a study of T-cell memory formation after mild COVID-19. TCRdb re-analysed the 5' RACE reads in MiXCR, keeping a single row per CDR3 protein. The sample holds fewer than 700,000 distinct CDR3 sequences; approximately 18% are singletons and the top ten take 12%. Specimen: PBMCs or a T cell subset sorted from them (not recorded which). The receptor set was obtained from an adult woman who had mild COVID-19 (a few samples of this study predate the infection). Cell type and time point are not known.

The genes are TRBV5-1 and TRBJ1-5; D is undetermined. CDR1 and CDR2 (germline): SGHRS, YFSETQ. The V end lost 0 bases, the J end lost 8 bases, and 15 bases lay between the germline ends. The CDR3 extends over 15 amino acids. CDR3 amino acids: CASSLGIWSREPQHF. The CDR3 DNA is TGCGCCAGCAGCTTGGGTATATGGTCCCGCGAGCCCCAGCATTTT.

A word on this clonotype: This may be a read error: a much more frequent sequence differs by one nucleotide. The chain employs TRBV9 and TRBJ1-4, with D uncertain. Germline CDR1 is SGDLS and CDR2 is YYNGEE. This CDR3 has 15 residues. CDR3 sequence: CARSVGTVSNEKLFF. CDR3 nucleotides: TGTGCCAGAAGCGTCGGAACGGTCTCTAATGAAAAACTGTTTTTT.

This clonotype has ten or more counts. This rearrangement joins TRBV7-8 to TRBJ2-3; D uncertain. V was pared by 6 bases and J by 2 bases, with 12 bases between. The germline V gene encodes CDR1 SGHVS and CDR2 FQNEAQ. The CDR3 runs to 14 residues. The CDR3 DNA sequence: TGTGCCAGCAGTGCTTTGCTGTTCACAGATACGCAGTATTTT. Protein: CASSALLFTDTQYF.

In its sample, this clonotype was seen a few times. CDR3 DNA: TGTGCCAGCAGCTACGTGGGGGGGAAGTACGAGCAGTACTTC. Translating gives CASSYVGGKYEQYF. The rearrangement links TRBV7-8 to TRBJ2-7; 7 bases are a match to TRBD2. This CDR3 is built from 14 residues. Losses at the gene ends were 4 bases for V and 4 bases for J; bases not matched to a gene: 7. Germline assignment: CDR1 SGHVS and CDR2 FQNEAQ.

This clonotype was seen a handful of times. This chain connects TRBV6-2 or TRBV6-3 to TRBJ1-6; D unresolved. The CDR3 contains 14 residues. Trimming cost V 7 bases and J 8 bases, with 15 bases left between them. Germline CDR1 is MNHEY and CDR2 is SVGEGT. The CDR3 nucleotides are TGTGCCAGCATGAGAGGAATATGGGATTCACCCCTCCACTTT. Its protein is CASMRGIWDSPLHF.

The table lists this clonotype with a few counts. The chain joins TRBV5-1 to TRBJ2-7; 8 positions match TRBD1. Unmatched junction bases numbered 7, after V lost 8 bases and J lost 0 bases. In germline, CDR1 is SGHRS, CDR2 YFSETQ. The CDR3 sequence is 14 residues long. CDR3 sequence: CASKTGDSSYEQYF. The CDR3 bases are TGCGCCAGTAAGACAGGGGATAGCTCCTACGAGCAGTACTTC.

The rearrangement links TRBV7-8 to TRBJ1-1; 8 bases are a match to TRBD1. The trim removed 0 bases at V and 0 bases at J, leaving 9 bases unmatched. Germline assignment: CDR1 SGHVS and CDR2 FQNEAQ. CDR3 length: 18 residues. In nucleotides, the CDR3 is TGTGCCAGCAGCTTAGCTCAATGGCAGGGGGCTTTGAACACTGAAGCTTTCTTT. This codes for CASSLAQWQGALNTEAFF.